Detailed here is one TCR beta chain. TCRdb reprocessed the 5' RACE reads with MiXCR, giving one entry per CDR3 protein. The sample has 620,000 or so distinct CDR3 sequences, about a sixth seen once; the top ten hold approximately 15%. This CDR3 contains 17 residues. Germline V gene sequence: CDR1 LGHNA, CDR2 YNFKEQ. V lost 8 bases, J lost 1 base, and 15 bases stayed unmatched. This record belongs to a study of T cells after yellow fever vaccination. The genes are TRBV4-2 and TRBJ2-5, with 8 bases fitting TRBD2. The sample consisted of PBMCs, taken 5 days after the first yellow fever vaccination. This sequence originates from a man between 18 and 29 years old who received the YFV17D yellow fever vaccine. CDR3 DNA sequence: TGTGCCAGCCGCATGGTATCAGGGCGGGGGGCCCAAGAGACCCAGTACTTC. Its protein is CASRMVSGRGAQETQYF.